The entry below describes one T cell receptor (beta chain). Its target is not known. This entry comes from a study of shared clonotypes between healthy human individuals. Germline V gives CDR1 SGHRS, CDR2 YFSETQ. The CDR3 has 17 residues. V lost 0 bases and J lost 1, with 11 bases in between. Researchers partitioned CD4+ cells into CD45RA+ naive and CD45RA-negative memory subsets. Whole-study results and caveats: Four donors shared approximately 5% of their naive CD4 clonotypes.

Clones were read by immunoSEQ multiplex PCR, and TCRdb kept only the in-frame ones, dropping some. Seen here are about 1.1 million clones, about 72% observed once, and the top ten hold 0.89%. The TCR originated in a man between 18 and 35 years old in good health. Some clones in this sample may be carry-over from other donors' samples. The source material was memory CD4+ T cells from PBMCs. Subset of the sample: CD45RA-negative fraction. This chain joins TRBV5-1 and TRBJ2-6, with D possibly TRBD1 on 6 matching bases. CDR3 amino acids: CASSLETGISGANVLTF. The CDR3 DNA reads TGCGCCAGCAGCTTGGAGACAGGCATATCTGGGGCCAACGTCCTGACTTTC.